Listed below are T cell receptor beta chains from one sample, sequenced in a study of T cell repertoires in cytomegalovirus infection. MiXCR, applied by TCRdb to the reads, yields one record per CDR3 protein. The repertoire holds 170,000 or so distinct CDR3 sequences, with roughly 14% as singletons. The sequenced sample was PBMCs. These receptors were obtained from a human donor in good health (CMV status not recorded). Some clones in this sample may be carry-over from other donors' samples. The CDR3 runs from the conserved cysteine through the conserved F or W. The D gene is left open where the match is weak. The size field is filled for only some rows; it gives once, few, many or a size class.

NA	many	TRBV4-1	TRBJ2-1	CASSQVLAGRYNEQFF	TGCGCCAGCAGCCAAGTGCTTGCGGGAAGGTACAATGAGCAGTTCTTC
NA	many	TRBV6-5	TRBJ2-3	CASSYFRTDTQYF	TGTGCCAGCAGTTACTTTCGCACAGATACGCAGTATTTT
TRBD1	many	TRBV7-6	TRBJ2-7	CASSQGTAYEQYF	TGTGCCAGCAGCCAAGGGACAGCCTACGAGCAGTACTTC
NA	many	TRBV7-2	TRBJ1-6	CASSSILDTGLSSYNSPLHF	TGTGCCAGCAGCTCCATTCTAGATACAGGCCTGAGCTCCTATAATTCACCCCTCCACTTT
NA	many	TRBV11-2	TRBJ2-1	CASSSFNEQFF	TGTGCCAGCAGCTCCTTTAATGAGCAGTTCTTC
TRBD1	once	TRBV6-2/TRBV6-3	TRBJ1-5	CASSYSHHRGHQPQHF	TGTGCCAGCAGTTACTCGCACCACAGGGGGCATCAGCCCCAGCATTTT
NA	many	TRBV7-2	TRBJ2-3	CASSLFFNTQYF	TGTGCCAGCAGCTTATTTTTCAATACGCAGTATTTT
NA	many	TRBV19	TRBJ1-1	CASSIRRGQENTEAFF	TGTGCCAGTAGTATCCGGAGGGGACAAGAGAACACTGAAGCTTTCTTT
TRBD1	few	TRBV7-8	TRBJ2-1	CASSPLTGAKRNEQFF	TGTGCCAGCAGCCCTCTAACAGGGGCGAAGAGAAATGAGCAGTTCTTC
TRBD2	many	TRBV11-3	TRBJ2-1	CASSSSTSGPGEQFF	TGTGCCAGCAGCTCGTCGACTAGCGGTCCGGGTGAGCAGTTCTTC
NA	many	TRBV20-1	TRBJ1-2	CSARDDRPSNYGYTF	TGCAGTGCTAGAGACGACAGGCCCTCTAACTATGGCTACACCTTC
TRBD2	many	TRBV7-2	TRBJ2-1	CASSLRREGQREQFF	TGTGCCAGCAGCTTAAGGCGGGAGGGCCAACGTGAGCAGTTCTTC
NA	few	TRBV28	TRBJ2-2	CASSAGPNTGELFF	TGTGCCAGCAGTGCGGGACCGAACACCGGGGAGCTGTTTTTT
TRBD2	many	TRBV7-2	TRBJ2-3	CASSLYSGGADTQYF	TGTGCCAGCAGCTTATATAGCGGGGGGGCTGATACGCAGTATTTT
TRBD2	NA	TRBV4-1	TRBJ2-2	CASSHARGLAGGPGELFF	TGCGCCAGCAGCCACGCACGGGGTCTAGCGGGGGGGCCCGGGGAGCTGTTTTTT
NA	NA	TRBV20-1	TRBJ2-5	CSAATGETQYF	TGCAGTGCTGCGACGGGGGAGACCCAGTACTTC
NA	NA	TRBV12-3/TRBV12-4	TRBJ2-6	CASSIPSGANVLTF	TGTGCCAGCAGTATTCCCTCTGGGGCCAACGTCCTGACTTTC
TRBD1	few	TRBV20-1	TRBJ1-6	CSARDGQGGSYNSPLHF	TGCAGTGCTAGAGACGGACAGGGCGGCTCCTATAATTCACCCCTCCACTTT
NA	NA	TRBV29-1	TRBJ2-7	CSVGPNSYEQYF	TGCAGCGTTGGGCCCAACTCCTACGAGCAGTACTTC
NA	NA	TRBV6-2/TRBV6-3	TRBJ1-5	CASSLTGVRQPQHF	TGTGCCAGCAGCCTGACTGGGGTGAGGCAGCCCCAGCATTTT
TRBD1	few	TRBV10-2	TRBJ1-4	CASRTDRGGEKLFF	TGCGCCAGCAGGACGGACAGGGGAGGGGAAAAACTGTTTTTT
TRBD1	NA	TRBV18	TRBJ1-1	CASSFTGDMNTEAFF	TGTGCCAGCTCATTTACAGGGGACATGAACACTGAAGCTTTCTTT
NA	NA	TRBV20-1	TRBJ2-1	CSATERGPSNEQFF	TGCAGTGCGACCGAACGGGGGCCCAGCAATGAGCAGTTCTTC
NA	many	TRBV6-4	TRBJ2-2	CASSVLRGGELFF	TGTGCCAGCAGTGTACTGCGAGGCGGGGAGCTGTTTTTT
TRBD1	once	TRBV30	TRBJ1-5	CAWSVGQLLNQPQHF	TGTGCCTGGAGCGTGGGACAGTTACTCAATCAGCCCCAGCATTTT
NA	many	TRBV7-2	TRBJ1-2	CASSLTGRADGYTF	TGTGCCAGCAGCTTGACAGGAAGAGCTGATGGCTACACCTTC
NA	few	TRBV10-3	TRBJ2-7	CAISDSRSRLSPEQYF	TGTGCCATCAGTGATTCCCGAAGCCGACTTAGTCCCGAGCAGTACTTC
TRBD2	many	TRBV7-8	TRBJ2-7	CASSSRAGAYEQYF	TGTGCCAGCAGCTCCCGAGCGGGAGCCTACGAGCAGTACTTC
NA	many	TRBV6-2/TRBV6-3	TRBJ1-1	CASRREGKGEAFF	TGTGCCAGCAGACGGGAGGGTAAAGGTGAAGCTTTCTTT
TRBD2	NA	TRBV28	TRBJ2-4	CASSLTSGRSAAKNIQYF	TGTGCCAGCAGTTTAACTAGCGGGAGATCGGCGGCCAAAAACATTCAGTACTTC
TRBD2	many	TRBV11-3	TRBJ2-1	CASSLTSGQSGEQFF	TGTGCCAGCAGCCTAACTAGCGGACAAAGCGGTGAGCAGTTCTTC
NA	many	TRBV7-6	TRBJ2-7	CASSLDPDRRKEQYF	TGTGCCAGCAGCTTAGACCCCGACAGGCGAAAAGAGCAGTACTTC
TRBD2	few	TRBV11-2	TRBJ2-5	CASTRGGGETQYF	TGTGCCAGCACACGGGGGGGCGGAGAGACCCAGTACTTC
NA	many	TRBV7-3	TRBJ2-6	CAVGPGTGANVLTF	TGTGCCGTCGGTCCGGGGACGGGGGCCAACGTCCTGACTTTC
TRBD2	few	TRBV18	TRBJ2-3	CASSRQNGTSHSTDTQYF	TGTGCCAGCTCACGACAAAACGGGACTAGCCATAGCACAGATACGCAGTATTTT
NA	many	TRBV12-3/TRBV12-4	TRBJ1-4	CASRMTPTTNEKLFF	TGTGCCAGCAGGATGACACCAACAACTAATGAAAAACTGTTTTTT
TRBD2	many	TRBV7-9	TRBJ2-3	CASSTGTSGSTDTQYF	TGTGCCAGCAGCACCGGGACTAGCGGATCCACAGATACGCAGTATTTT
NA	NA	TRBV15	TRBJ1-2	CATSGDRLANYGYTF	TGTGCCACCAGCGGAGACAGACTAGCTAACTATGGCTACACCTTC
NA	few	TRBV29-1	TRBJ2-6	CSVIGGSGANVLTF	TGCAGCGTTATAGGGGGCTCTGGGGCCAACGTCCTGACTTTC
TRBD1	many	TRBV12-3/TRBV12-4	TRBJ2-2	CASSLSRGPGTGELFF	TGTGCCAGCAGTTTATCCAGGGGGCCGGGCACCGGGGAGCTGTTTTTT
NA	many	TRBV7-2	TRBJ2-2	CASSLLGYQTGELFF	TGTGCCAGCAGCTTACTCGGGTATCAAACCGGGGAGCTGTTTTTT
NA	many	TRBV5-5	TRBJ1-2	CASSFFQREQNYGYTF	TGTGCCAGCAGCTTTTTCCAGAGGGAACAGAACTATGGCTACACCTTC
NA	NA	TRBV4-3	TRBJ2-2	CASSLQTVNTGELFF	TGCGCCAGCAGCCTACAGACGGTGAACACCGGGGAGCTGTTTTTT
NA	few	TRBV7-2	TRBJ1-5	CASSLVGGGSNQPQHF	TGTGCCAGCAGCTTAGTCGGGGGAGGTAGCAATCAGCCCCAGCATTTT
NA	many	TRBV6-2/TRBV6-3	TRBJ2-5	CASSSDSSTTQYF	TGTGCCAGCAGTTCGGACTCCTCAACGACCCAGTACTTC
NA	few	TRBV14	TRBJ1-5	CASSQGSREAQHF	TGTGCCAGCAGCCAAGGGTCGAGAGAGGCCCAGCATTTT
TRBD2	few	TRBV3-1	TRBJ2-3	CAAGLAGRGDTQYF	TGTGCCGCAGGACTAGCGGGAAGAGGAGATACGCAGTATTTT
TRBD1	many	TRBV20-1	TRBJ1-1	CSARVVGGRNTEAFF	TGCAGTGCTAGAGTGGTAGGGGGCCGGAACACTGAAGCTTTCTTT
TRBD1	many	TRBV28	TRBJ1-5	CASSPPGTGGSQPQHF	TGTGCCAGCAGCCCGCCGGGGACAGGGGGCTCACAGCCCCAGCATTTT
TRBD1	NA	TRBV20-1	TRBJ2-7	CSARAGTGAYEQYF	TGCAGTGCGAGAGCCGGGACAGGGGCCTACGAGCAGTACTTC
NA	many	TRBV12-3/TRBV12-4	TRBJ2-2	CAARGRWDTGELFF	TGTGCCGCTCGTGGTCGGTGGGACACCGGGGAGCTGTTTTTT
NA	NA	TRBV12-3/TRBV12-4	TRBJ2-7	CASSRAASTNEQYF	TGTGCCAGCAGTCGGGCCGCGTCTACCAACGAGCAGTACTTC
NA	few	TRBV6-2/TRBV6-3	TRBJ2-7	CASSYPGSGYEQYF	TGTGCCAGCAGTTACCCGGGGAGTGGGTACGAGCAGTACTTC
NA	NA	TRBV29-1	TRBJ1-5	CSVARDNNSNQPQHF	TGCAGCGTTGCCCGGGACAACAATAGCAATCAGCCCCAGCATTTT
TRBD2	few	TRBV6-2/TRBV6-3	TRBJ2-1	CASSKPGAGTSRHEQFF	TGTGCCAGCAGTAAACCGGGGGCCGGGACTAGCAGACATGAGCAGTTCTTC
TRBD1	NA	TRBV18	TRBJ1-5	CASSLGGQANQPQHF	TGTGCCAGCTCTCTCGGCGGACAGGCTAATCAGCCCCAGCATTTT
TRBD2	few	TRBV20-1	TRBJ2-1	CSARDVKSGGRYEQFF	TGCAGTGCTAGAGATGTAAAAAGCGGGGGGAGGTATGAGCAGTTCTTC
TRBD1	NA	TRBV28	TRBJ1-2	CASSSTGGPGYTF	TGTGCCAGCAGTTCGACAGGGGGCCCTGGCTACACCTTC
TRBD1	few	TRBV29-1	TRBJ1-1	CSVGARGRGPENTEAFF	TGCAGCGTCGGGGCGCGGGGCAGGGGGCCGGAGAACACTGAAGCTTTCTTT
NA	few	TRBV20-1	TRBJ1-5	CSARTATLSNQPQHF	TGCAGTGCTAGGACCGCGACGCTTAGCAATCAGCCCCAGCATTTT